This T cell receptor (beta chain) was recovered during a study of CXCR3-negative and CXCR3-positive naive CD8 T cells. Study-wide results and caveats: In CXCR3-positive naive cells, the TRB CDR3s were more hydrophobic than in CXCR3-negative naive cells. Sequencing showed both naive subsets with comparably high diversity, and memory CD8+ cells much lower.

Within the CD8+ T cell compartment, naive cells were CD45RO-CCR7+CD27+CD95-. The germline V gene has CDR1 SQVTM and CDR2 ANQGSEA. The CDR3 covers 13 residues. UMI-labeled 5' RACE yielded the TRB cDNA libraries. Using the 5' RACE reads, TCRdb records one entry per CDR3 protein without DNA. The sample includes roughly 60,000 distinct CDR3 sequences. On this clonotype: Its antigen is as yet unknown.

The V and J genes are TRBV29-1 and TRBJ2-1; TCRdb indicates TRBD1, and absent DNA this call remains unverified. The sequence came from a human donor in good health. Some clones in this sample may be carry-over from other donors' samples. The sample was naive CXCR3+ CD8+ T cells from blood. Subset defined: CD45RO-CCR7+CD27+CD95- naive CD8+ T cells expressing CXCR3 (TNR3+). CDR3: CSVEQGLDNEQFF.